This T cell receptor beta chain appears in the sequencing data of a study of T cell changes during pregnancy in multiple sclerosis (dated by TCRdb to between 2017 and 2020). At the level of the whole study: Changes in the T cell repertoire over the course of pregnancy were examined in this study in women with multiple sclerosis.

Libraries were made using the immunoSEQ multiplex PCR assay. TCRdb obtained this table from immuneACCESS and retained in-frame rearrangements with V and J assigned. These tables miss some clones; where compared with another copy, unresolved V genes account for less than half of the shortfall, and the remainder is unexplained. This sample comprises approximately 41,000 clones, 91% of them detected only once. The top ten clones comprise approximately 0.7% of the sample. Reading the germline V gene (reference sequence) gives CDR1 LNHNV and CDR2 YYDKDF. A distance of 11 bases separates the germline ends of V and J, which lose 0 bases and 6 bases respectively. Its CDR3 holds 14 amino acids, cysteine through phenylalanine. The read is trimmed to its CDR3 DNA, 42 bases read in frame from base 1. Worth noting for this clone: No antigen is known for it. No clone much larger than this one lies a single base away; base qualities are absent.

This receptor was obtained from a female donor in good health, enrolled as a control in a pregnancy study. Sequencing was performed on CD4+ T cells from peripheral blood mononuclear cells, taken in the second trimester of pregnancy. The chain couples TRBV15 to TRBJ2-5; the D gene is perhaps TRBD2, on 6 matching bases. In nucleotide form, the sequence is TGTGCCACCAGCAGAGATCGGGGGTTGAAGACCCAGTACTTC. Translated, this gives CATSRDRGLKTQYF.